Shown below are 26 T cell receptor beta chains from a single sample sequenced in a study of shared clonotypes between healthy human individuals. It was CD45RO-negative cells, positively selected for CCR7, that made up naive CD8 cells, with terminally differentiated effector memory CD45RA+ cells excluded. Measured with immunoSEQ multiplex PCR; TCRdb has only the in-frame clones, and not every one. The sample includes 2 million to 2.5 million clones, approximately 94% of them seen just once. Sequencing input: naive CD8+ T cells sorted from blood. These receptors were obtained from a man aged 18-30 years in good health.

V and J are TRBV4-3 and TRBJ2-2; no firm D call. V was clipped by 4 bases and J by 3 bases, with 9 bases between them. The CDR3 runs to 14 residues. CDR1 and CDR2 from the germline V gene are LGHNA and YSLEER. DNA of the CDR3: TGCGCCAGCAGCCGAAGACACGACACCGGGGAGCTGTTTTTT. Residues: CASSRRHDTGELFF.

CDR3: CASSATSEAYEQYF. Written as DNA, the CDR3 is TGCGCCAGCAGCGCGACTAGCGAGGCCTACGAGCAGTACTTC. The chain joins TRBV10-1 to TRBJ2-7, with TRBD2 matching over 8 bases. The CDR3 covers 14 residues. Germline CDR1 reads WNHNN; CDR2 reads SYGVQD (reference sequence). Trimming removed 6 bases from V and 2 bases from J; junction bases left unmatched: 6.

The V and J genes are TRBV29-1 and TRBJ2-7, with 8 bases fitting TRBD2. The V gene's germline CDR1 is SQVTM and CDR2 ANQGSEA. This CDR3 has 16 amino acids. The J segment lost 3 bases and the V segment lost 0 bases, leaving 10 bases of the junction unmatched. The chain's CDR3 is CSVEEYSGRGHYEQYF. CDR3 sequence (DNA): TGCAGCGTTGAAGAGTACAGCGGGAGAGGGCACTACGAGCAGTACTTC.

This clone appeared once. This chain links TRBV5-1 with TRBJ2-7; D possibly uses TRBD1 or TRBD2 (6 bases each). Germline CDR1 SGHRS, CDR2 YFSETQ. The CDR3 is made up of 16 amino acids. V lost 0 bases and J 0 bases, leaving 13 bases between the germline ends. DNA of the CDR3: TGCGCCAGCAGCTTGGCGTCTCCGGGGGCCTCCTACGAGCAGTACTTC. The encoded protein is CASSLASPGASYEQYF.

The gene calls are TRBV5-5 and TRBJ1-6; D uncertain. V gave up 4 bases and J gave up 14 bases, with 13 bases separating them. The CDR3 is 12 amino acids. The germline CDR1 and CDR2 sequences are SGHKS and YYEKEE (reference sequence). CDR3 protein: CASSQDGVTLHF. The CDR3 nucleotides read TGTGCCAGCAGCCAGGATGGGGTCACCCTCCACTTT.

The gene calls are TRBV13 and TRBJ2-5, with a possible D match to TRBD1 (5 bases). Germline values: CDR1 PRHDT, CDR2 FYEKMQ (reference sequence). The CDR3 loop spans 15 amino acids. The V end lost 4 bases, the J end lost 0 bases, and 12 bases lay between the germline ends. The CDR3: CASSSQTEHQETQYF. DNA for the CDR3: TGTGCCAGCAGCTCCCAGACAGAACACCAAGAGACCCAGTACTTC.

This clone was observed once. The chain employs TRBV7-9 and TRBJ1-2; D is perhaps TRBD1 (5 bases). CDR3 size: 15 residues. The germline CDR1 and CDR2 sequences are SEHNR and FQNEAQ (reference sequence). Trimming removed 0 bases at V and 8 bases at J, with 16 bases between. CDR3 amino acids: CASSLATGRGGGYTF. CDR3 DNA: TGTGCCAGCAGCTTAGCGACGGGGCGCGGTGGCGGCTACACCTTC. Full variable domain (rest looked up from reference TRBV7-9 and TRBJ1-2): DTGVSQNPRHKITKRGQNVTFRCDPISEHNRLYWYRQTLGQGPEFLTYFQNEAQLEKSRLLSDRFSAERPKGSFSTLEIQRTEQGDSAMYLCASSLATGRGGGYTFGSGTRLTVV.

V usage is TRBV27 and J usage is TRBJ1-5; D is ambiguous. Deletions cut 3 bases from V and 3 bases from J, with 6 bases between. The length of the CDR3 is 13 residues. CDR1 and CDR2 (germline): MNHEY, SMNVEV (reference sequence). The CDR3 is CASSLGYNQPQHF. For the CDR3, the DNA is TGTGCCAGCAGTTTGGGGTACAATCAGCCCCAGCATTTT.

Comments on this clone: The sample carries other DNA sequences with the same CDR3. This chain connects TRBV7-6 to TRBJ2-1, with TRBD2 matching 14 bases. V dropped 5 bases and J dropped 5; count of bases not matched to a gene: 8. The CDR3 contains 17 residues. Germline V gives CDR1 SGHVS, CDR2 FNYEAQ. The CDR3 nucleotides are TGTGCCAGCAGCCCCGGACTAGCGGGAGGCCTTAACAATGAGCAGTTCTTC. Translating it yields CASSPGLAGGLNNEQFF. Combining the CDR3 with reference TRBV7-6 and TRBJ2-1 gives the whole variable domain GAGVSQSPRYKVTKRGQDVALRCDPISGHVSLYWYRQALGQGPEFLTYFNYEAQQDKSGLPNDRFSAERPEGSISTLTIQRTEQRDSAMYRCASSPGLAGGLNNEQFFGPGTRLTVL.

The CDR3 bases are TGTGCCAGCAGTCTCGACCCGGGGGGGGCCGCAGATACGCAGTATTTT. Residues: CASSLDPGGAADTQYF. This chain joins TRBV27 and TRBJ2-3; 8 bases agree with TRBD2. CDR1 and CDR2 from the germline V gene are MNHEY and SMNVEV (reference sequence). With 5 bases clipped from V and 4 bases from J, the junction kept 11 bases outside the gene matches. This CDR3 spans 16 amino acids.

The rearrangement uses TRBV19 and TRBJ1-1, with unresolved D. With 0 bases removed from V and 3 bases from J, the gap between germline ends came to 17 bases. The CDR3 covers 17 residues. The germline gives CDR1 LNHDA, CDR2 SQIVND (reference sequence). The chain's CDR3 is CASSIDQTEFGYTEAFF. The CDR3 region has the DNA TGTGCCAGTAGTATAGACCAGACTGAATTTGGATACACTGAAGCTTTCTTT.

The chain couples TRBV7-6 to TRBJ2-3, with D unclear. The V gene's germline CDR1 is SGHVS and CDR2 FNYEAQ. Deletions cut 4 bases from V and 1 base from J, with 15 bases between. This CDR3 spans 16 amino acids. CDR3 loop: CASSSDSPSGTDTQYF. Here the CDR3 DNA reads TGTGCCAGCAGCTCGGATTCCCCCTCGGGCACAGATACGCAGTATTTT. Full variable domain (remainder filled in from reference TRBV7-6 and TRBJ2-3): GAGVSQSPRYKVTKRGQDVALRCDPISGHVSLYWYRQALGQGPEFLTYFNYEAQQDKSGLPNDRFSAERPEGSISTLTIQRTEQRDSAMYRCASSSDSPSGTDTQYFGPGTRLTVL.

This chain joins TRBV6-1 and TRBJ2-3; D is perhaps TRBD2 (6 bases). Per germline, CDR1 MNHNS and CDR2 SASEGT. V was trimmed by 2 bases and J by 1 base, leaving 22 bases between them. The CDR3 contains 19 residues. The chain's CDR3 is CASSELGGWEVLGTDTQYF. As DNA, the CDR3 is TGTGCCAGCAGTGAACTGGGAGGATGGGAGGTCCTAGGCACAGATACGCAGTATTTT.

This clone has only one observation. The chain couples TRBV6-1 to TRBJ1-5; TRBD1 might be the D (5 bases). Germline lookup yields CDR1 MNHNS and CDR2 SASEGT. The V and J ends lost 3 bases and 3 bases respectively, with 12 bases between them. This CDR3 has 15 amino acids. The CDR3 nucleotides are TGTGCCAGCAGTGAGCGTCGGGGGACCAATCAGCCCCAGCATTTT. Translating it yields CASSERRGTNQPQHF.

This clone has only one observation. The chain couples TRBV5-4 to TRBJ2-5; D possibly corresponds to TRBD1 (7 bases). The CDR3 has 15 residues. Germline V lookup: CDR1 SGHNT, CDR2 YYREEE (reference sequence). V lost 0 bases, J lost 1 base, and 10 bases lay in between. The CDR3 loop is CASSLGQGGQETQYF. The CDR3 coding sequence is TGTGCCAGCAGCTTGGGACAGGGAGGCCAAGAGACCCAGTACTTC.

DNA for the CDR3: TGTGCCTGGAGTTCGGAACAGGACCTTTCCTACGAGCAGTACTTC. Encoded protein: CAWSSEQDLSYEQYF. The V call is TRBV30, the J call TRBJ2-7, with a weak D call TRBD1 (5 bases). Trimming took off 2 bases at V and 1 base at J, with 15 bases between the two ends. Germline V CDR1 and CDR2: GTSNPN, SVGIG (reference sequence). The CDR3 is 15 amino acids.

As regards this clone: The sample holds other DNA sequences that translate to the same CDR3. The rearrangement joins TRBV5-1 to TRBJ2-2, with TRBD1 matching 9 bases. Looked up from germline, CDR1 is SGHRS and CDR2 is YFSETQ. CDR3 length equals 15 residues. V trimming: 0 bases; J trimming: 4 bases; junction bases outside the gene matches: 1. The CDR3, as DNA: TGCGCCAGCAGCTTGGGGACAGGGGTCACCGGGGAGCTGTTTTTT. Its translation is CASSLGTGVTGELFF.

The CDR3 sequence: CASSLTSGTIYEQYF. The CDR3 DNA follows: TGTGCCAGCAGTTTAACTAGCGGGACCATCTACGAGCAGTACTTC. The chain carries TRBV27 and TRBJ2-7, with TRBD2 identical over 10 bases. V trimming: 2 bases; J trimming: 3 bases; junction bases outside the gene matches: 4. Germline V gene data show CDR1 as MNHEY and CDR2 as SMNVEV (reference sequence). The CDR3 covers 15 residues.

This clone occurred a few times. V gene TRBV18 combines with J gene TRBJ2-5; D call uncertain. Looked up from germline, CDR1 is KGHSH and CDR2 is LQKENI. The V and J ends lost 1 base and 4 bases respectively, with 4 bases between them. The CDR3 length is 12 residues. DNA of the CDR3: TGTGCCAGCTCACCACGGGGAGAGACCCAGTACTTC. It is translated as CASSPRGETQYF.

The chain combines TRBV6-1 with TRBJ2-7; D ambiguous. Trimming cost V 2 bases and J 2 bases, with 10 bases left between them. CDR3 length: 14 residues. CDR1 and CDR2 from the germline V gene are MNHNS and SASEGT. In nucleotides, the CDR3 is TGTGCCAGCAGTGAAACCGGCCTTACCTACGAGCAGTACTTC. It codes for CASSETGLTYEQYF.

The chain couples TRBV28 to TRBJ1-5; no clear D. The CDR3 is made up of 15 amino acids. Germline assignment: CDR1 MDHEN and CDR2 SYDVKM. V was trimmed by 1 base and J by 0 bases, leaving 7 bases between them. CDR3 in DNA: TGTGCCAGCAGTTTATCAGCCTATAGCAATCAGCCCCAGCATTTT. Protein product: CASSLSAYSNQPQHF.

This clone has only one observation. One junction end does not reproduce the germline sequence, and a read error may be involved. V gene TRBV2 combines with J gene TRBJ2-1, with 9 positions matching TRBD1. From germline, CDR1 is SNHLY and CDR2 FYNNEI. This CDR3 region has 15 residues. For the CDR3, the DNA is TGTGCCAGCAGGGAAGGACAGGGGATTTACAATGAGCAGTTCTTC. It specifies CASREGQGIYNEQFF.

This chain uses TRBV9 with TRBJ2-7; possibly TRBD1 or TRBD2 for D (6 bases each). The CDR3 length is 17 residues. Trimming took 0 bases from V and 1 from J, leaving 17 bases between them. Germline lookup yields CDR1 SGDLS and CDR2 YYNGEE. CDR3 protein: CASSVATEGGPSYEQYF. As DNA, the CDR3 is TGTGCCAGCAGCGTAGCTACGGAGGGGGGCCCTTCCTACGAGCAGTACTTC.

Turning to this clone: A read error is possible here, since a much larger clone lies one base away. In the same sample, other DNA sequences code for this CDR3. The chain combines TRBV6-1 with TRBJ1-5; unclear D gene. The V gene lost 5 bases and the J gene lost 1 base, with 0 bases spanning the gap. Germline CDR1 is MNHNS and CDR2 is SASEGT. CDR3 length equals 11 residues. CDR3 sequence (DNA): TGTGCCAGCAGTAGCAATCAGCCCCAGCATTTT. Encoded protein: CASSSNQPQHF.

This clone is a singleton in its sample. The rearrangement joins TRBV19 to TRBJ2-1; the match to TRBD2 covers 10 bases. The germline V gene has CDR1 LNHDA and CDR2 SQIVND (reference sequence). V lost 3 bases, J lost 6 bases, and 5 bases stayed unmatched. The CDR3 is 15 amino acids. The CDR3 DNA is TGTGCCAGTAGTATTTTTTGGACTAGCGGCAATGAGCAGTTCTTC. As protein: CASSIFWTSGNEQFF.

This chain uses TRBV2 with TRBJ2-2; TRBD2 is a possible D gene (5 bases). This CDR3 has 15 amino acids. The V end lost 8 bases, the J end lost 2 bases, and 15 bases lay between the germline ends. Germline CDR1 is SNHLY and CDR2 is FYNNEI. Written as DNA, the CDR3 is TGTGCCAGCGGATTCGGGGTAACAAACACCGGGGAGCTGTTTTTT. Residues: CASGFGVTNTGELFF.